This note documents a single T cell receptor beta chain sequence. Its cognate antigen is unknown. This record belongs to a study of beta chain features in type 1 diabetes. General study findings and limits: Among patients with Type 1 diabetes, TCRB CDR3s were moderately but significantly shorter in every one of the four CD4+ subsets.

The CDR3 runs 18 residues. V shed 4 bases and J shed 2 bases, with 23 bases lying between them. The germline gives CDR1 MNHEY, CDR2 SMNVEV (reference sequence). Expressed TCRB transcripts were sequenced because the isolated RNA had all been reverse transcribed beforehand. Clones were sequenced by immunoSEQ multiplex PCR, and TCRdb holds only the in-frame ones, with some missing. The sample includes under 200,000 clones, just over 8% of them seen just once. This clonotype was sampled from a woman aged 18-30 years with type 1 diabetes. The sequenced material came from central memory CD4+ T cells from blood. The V gene is TRBV27, the J gene TRBJ1-2; D remains unclear. CDR3 region: CASSYTTGVGGWNYGYTF. The CDR3 coding sequence is TGTGCCAGCAGTTATACAACCGGGGTTGGAGGGTGGAACTATGGCTACACCTTC.